The 21 T cell receptor beta chains below come from one sample, sequenced in a study of blood T cell repertoires in COVID-19. Clones were sequenced by immunoSEQ multiplex PCR, and TCRdb holds only the in-frame ones, with some missing. The sample includes roughly 280,000 clones, roughly 90% of them seen just once. The sequenced sample was peripheral blood. These receptors all stem from a man aged 50 to 59 with acute or convalescent COVID-19.

The genes are TRBV7-8 and TRBJ2-1, with no clear D. V lost 1 base and J 7 bases, leaving 11 bases between the germline ends. Germline-derived CDR1 and CDR2 are SGHVS and FQNEAQ. There are 14 residues in the CDR3. CDR3 loop: CASSLGGSFNEQFF. The CDR3 DNA reads TGTGCCAGCAGCTTAGGAGGCTCCTTTAATGAGCAGTTCTTC. Combining the CDR3 with reference TRBV7-8 and TRBJ2-1 gives the whole variable domain GAGVSQSPRYKVAKRGQDVALRCDPISGHVSLFWYQQALGQGPEFLTYFQNEAQLDKSGLPSDRFFAERPEGSVSTLKIQRTQQEDSAVYLCASSLGGSFNEQFFGPGTRLTVL.

The gene calls are TRBV6-5 and TRBJ1-1; 9 bases map to TRBD1. This CDR3 contains 15 residues. Germline V gives CDR1 MNHEY, CDR2 SVGAGI. J gave up 1 base and V 2 bases, and 2 bases lay outside the gene matches. The CDR3 loop reads CASSYQQGANTEAFF. CDR3 bases: TGTGCCAGCAGTTACCAACAGGGGGCGAACACTGAAGCTTTCTTT.

This chain uses TRBV6-5 with TRBJ2-7, with 7 nucleotides matching TRBD2. This CDR3 is 16 amino acids long. V shed 0 bases, J shed 3 bases, and the junction held 8 bases outside the gene matches. Germline-derived CDR1 and CDR2 are MNHEY and SVGAGI. CDR3 loop: CASSYSARGSDYEQYF. The CDR3 DNA follows: TGTGCCAGCAGTTACTCTGCGCGGGGGTCCGACTACGAGCAGTACTTC.

The CDR3 nucleotides read TGTGCCAGCAGCTTCATCGGGGGGGACAATGAGCAGTTCTTC. Its translation is CASSFIGGDNEQFF. V usage is TRBV5-8 and J usage is TRBJ2-1, with 8 nucleotides matching TRBD2. Germline assignment: CDR1 SGHTS and CDR2 YDEGEE. V shed 2 bases and J 5 bases; nucleotides not matched to a gene: 3. The CDR3 runs 14 residues.

The chain uses TRBV13 and TRBJ2-5; TRBD1 might be the D (5 bases). V shed 3 bases and J shed 0 bases, with 8 bases lying between them. Germline V gene lookup returns CDR1 PRHDT and CDR2 FYEKMQ (reference sequence). This CDR3 has 14 residues. For the CDR3, the DNA is TGTGCCAGCAGCTTGACAGTACACCAAGAGACCCAGTACTTC. Encoded protein: CASSLTVHQETQYF. Full variable domain (missing parts from reference TRBV13 and TRBJ2-5): AAGVIQSPRHLIKEKRETATLKCYPIPRHDTVYWYQQGPGQDPQFLISFYEKMQSDKGSIPDRFSAQQFSDYHSELNMSSLELGDSALYFCASSLTVHQETQYFGPGTRLLVL.

This clone was observed once. The rearrangement links TRBV9 to TRBJ2-3, with unresolved D. There are 15 residues in the CDR3. Germline V gives CDR1 SGDLS, CDR2 YYNGEE. The ends were cut back, 0 bases at V and 4 bases at J, with 12 bases in the middle. The CDR3 reads CASSVGWQKADTQYF. The CDR3, as DNA: TGTGCCAGCAGCGTAGGTTGGCAGAAAGCAGATACGCAGTATTTT.

The CDR3 DNA sequence: TGTGCCAGCAGCTTAGGGACAGGGGGCTACACAGATACGCAGTATTTT. This translates into CASSLGTGGYTDTQYF. The chain recombines TRBV7-8 with TRBJ2-3, with 11 bases lining up with TRBD1. Germline V gene sequence: CDR1 SGHVS, CDR2 FQNEAQ. CDR3 length: 16 amino acids. With 1 base clipped from V and 2 bases from J, the junction kept 2 bases outside the gene matches.

The rearrangement joins TRBV18 to TRBJ1-2, with no clear D. V was clipped by 2 bases and J by 4 bases, with 14 bases between them. CDR1 is KGHSH, CDR2 LQKENI, per germline. The CDR3 has 15 residues. CDR3 amino acids: CASSPIDEVGYGYTF. CDR3 nucleotide sequence: TGTGCCAGCTCACCAATCGATGAGGTGGGCTATGGCTACACCTTC.

J is TRBJ2-5 and V is TRBV4-2; D ambiguous. The V end lost 0 bases, the J end lost 4 bases, and 9 bases lay between the germline ends. The CDR3 loop spans 14 amino acids. From germline, CDR1 is LGHNA and CDR2 YNFKEQ. The CDR3 DNA is TGTGCCAGCAGCCAAGAGCAGGTCGGAGAGACCCAGTACTTC. Translated: CASSQEQVGETQYF.

The sample holds one count of this clone. The J gene is TRBJ1-5, the V gene TRBV6-1, with 9 bases identical to TRBD1. The CDR3 is made up of 15 amino acids. Germline-derived CDR1 and CDR2 are MNHNS and SASEGT. Unmatched junction bases numbered 3, after V lost 2 bases and J lost 4 bases. Here the CDR3 reads CASSEWTGENQPQHF. The CDR3 DNA reads TGTGCCAGCAGTGAATGGACAGGGGAGAATCAGCCCCAGCATTTT.

The chain combines TRBV19 with TRBJ2-1, with TRBD2 matching over 12 bases. The CDR3 contains 16 residues. V shed 3 bases and J 6 bases; nucleotides not matched to a gene: 6. Per germline, CDR1 LNHDA and CDR2 SQIVND (reference sequence). CDR3: CASSILLAGGPNEQFF. In nucleotides, the CDR3 is TGTGCCAGTAGTATTCTCCTAGCGGGGGGGCCCAATGAGCAGTTCTTC.

J is TRBJ1-4 and V is TRBV5-1; D possibly corresponds to TRBD1 (5 bases). The CDR3 sequence is 15 residues long. CDR1 and CDR2 from the germline V gene are SGHRS and YFSETQ. V gave up 0 bases and J gave up 5 bases, with 11 bases separating them. As DNA, the CDR3 is TGCGCCAGCAGCTTGGTTACCGGGGGGAATGAAAAACTGTTTTTT. Protein product: CASSLVTGGNEKLFF.

The CDR3 region is CASRGGSYNSPLHF. The DNA for the CDR3 is TGCGCCAGCCGGGGGGGTTCATATAATTCACCCCTCCACTTT. The chain is built from TRBV10-2 and TRBJ1-6; tentative D call: TRBD1 (5 bases). The germline V gene encodes CDR1 WSHSY and CDR2 SAAADI. V gave up 8 bases and J gave up 4 bases, with 12 bases separating them. This CDR3 is built from 14 residues.

This clone appeared a single time. This rearrangement joins TRBV20-1 to TRBJ2-5; weak D call: TRBD1 (6 bases). The ends were cut back, 6 bases at V and 2 bases at J, with 7 bases in the middle. The CDR3 totals 11 residues. Germline values: CDR1 DFQATT, CDR2 SNEGSKA (reference sequence). This CDR3 reads CSAGTQETQYF. The DNA for the CDR3 is TGCAGTGCGGGGACACAAGAGACCCAGTACTTC.

The chain joins TRBV10-2 to TRBJ2-7; D unclear. The CDR3 extends over 14 amino acids. Germline lookup yields CDR1 WSHSY and CDR2 SAAADI. V lost 6 bases and J 5 bases, leaving 17 bases between the germline ends. The CDR3 region has the DNA TGCGCCAGCAGGGCGACATCCAGTTGGGACGAGCAGTACTTC. Residues: CASRATSSWDEQYF.

The chain has TRBV5-4 and TRBJ2-7; 7 nucleotides agree with TRBD2. The germline V gene encodes CDR1 SGHNT and CDR2 YYREEE (reference sequence). The CDR3 covers 13 residues. V lost 6 bases and J lost 3; bases outside the gene matches: 6. The CDR3 region is CASNPGGGYEQYF. Written as DNA, the CDR3 is TGTGCCAGCAACCCTGGCGGGGGCTACGAGCAGTACTTC. The full variable domain, with the rest looked up from reference TRBV5-4 and TRBJ2-7, is ETGVTQSPTHLIKTRGQQVTLRCSSQSGHNTVSWYQQALGQGPQFIFQYYREEENGRGNFPPRFSGLQFPNYSSELNVNALELDDSALYLCASNPGGGYEQYFGPGTRLTVT.

The chain carries TRBV5-6 and TRBJ2-5; possible D gene TRBD2, 5 bases. Between the trimmed V and J ends, which lost 1 base and 1 base, there was a span of 8 bases. There are 14 residues in the CDR3. The germline CDR1 and CDR2 sequences are SGHDT and YYEEEE. CDR3 sequence: CASSLRGAQETQYF. In DNA, the CDR3 is TGTGCCAGCAGCTTGCGGGGTGCCCAAGAGACCCAGTACTTC.

V and J are TRBV28 and TRBJ1-1; D uncertain. Trimming pared 5 bases from V and 7 bases from J, leaving 11 bases between. In germline, CDR1 is MDHEN, CDR2 SYDVKM. CDR3 length: 12 residues. Here the CDR3 DNA reads TGTGCCAGCAGTCTCCCCCCCCTTGAAGCTTTCTTT. It codes for CASSLPPLEAFF.

This sequence joins TRBV27 and TRBJ2-2; 8 nucleotides line up with TRBD2. CDR1 MNHEY and CDR2 SMNVEV come from the germline V gene (reference sequence). The CDR3 has 15 amino acids. Unmatched junction bases numbered 5, after V lost 5 bases and J lost 3 bases. The CDR3 nucleotides are TGTGCCAGCAGTGGGCCGGGAGGGCACACCGGGGAGCTGTTTTTT. It translates to CASSGPGGHTGELFF.

This rearrangement joins TRBV6-5 to TRBJ1-6; TRBD1 matches at 7 bases. V lost 6 bases to trimming and J lost 16 bases; unmatched junction nucleotides: 12. The CDR3 totals 13 residues. Looked up from germline, CDR1 is MNHEY and CDR2 is SVGAGI. CDR3 region: CASRVTLEQGLHF. DNA of the CDR3: TGTGCCAGCAGAGTTACCTTGGAACAGGGGCTCCACTTT.

This chain links TRBV2 with TRBJ1-3, with D possibly TRBD1 on 6 matching bases. The V end lost 8 bases, the J end lost 4 bases, and 15 bases lay between the germline ends. Germline CDR1 is SNHLY and CDR2 is FYNNEI. CDR3 length: 14 residues. The CDR3 spells CASRDGQWGNTIYF. Written as DNA, the CDR3 is TGTGCCAGCCGGGATGGACAGTGGGGAAACACCATATATTTT.